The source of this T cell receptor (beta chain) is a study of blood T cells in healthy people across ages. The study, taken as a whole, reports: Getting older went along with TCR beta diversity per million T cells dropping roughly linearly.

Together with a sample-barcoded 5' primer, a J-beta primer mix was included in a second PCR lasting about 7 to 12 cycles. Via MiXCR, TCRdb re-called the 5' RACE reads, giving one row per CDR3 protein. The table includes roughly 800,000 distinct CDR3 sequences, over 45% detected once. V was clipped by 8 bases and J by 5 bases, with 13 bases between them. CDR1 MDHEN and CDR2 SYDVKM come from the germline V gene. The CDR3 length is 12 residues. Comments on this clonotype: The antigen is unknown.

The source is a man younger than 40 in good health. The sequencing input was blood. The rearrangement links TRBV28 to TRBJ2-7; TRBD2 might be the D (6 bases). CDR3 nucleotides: TGTGCCAGCGGAACTAGCTCGGACGAGCAGTACTTC. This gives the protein CASGTSSDEQYF.